This T cell receptor beta chain came from a study of CD8 T cells in Susac syndrome. CDR3 size: 15 residues. With 4 bases removed from V and 4 bases from J, the gap between germline ends came to 16 bases. Germline CDR1 SGHAT, CDR2 FQNNGV. With random hexamers, about 0.5 to 1 ug RNA was reverse transcribed. MiXCR, run by TCRdb on the immunoSEQ multiplex PCR reads, gives a single entry per CDR3 protein. This sample carries approximately 25,000 distinct CDR3 sequences, 80% to 95% of them seen once, and the ten largest clones take 0.55% to 0.8%. Study conclusions and caveats: Susac-specific public clones numbered about 15 in total CD8+ repertoires (and 5 or 6 in CD8+ TEMRA repertoires).

CD8+ and CD4+ blood T cells underwent TCR beta sequencing. Both CD4+ and CD8+ T cells were negatively isolated, and TEMRA cells underwent FACS enrichment. As to this clonotype: The target antigen is unknown.

The sample consisted of CD8+ T cells from PBMCs. V usage is TRBV11-2 and J usage is TRBJ1-2; D is perhaps TRBD1 (5 bases). This receptor was taken from a human donor with Susac syndrome. The DNA of the CDR3 is TGTGCCAGCAGCTCCGGCGGGGGTCTTAGCTATGGCTACACCTTC. It yields the protein CASSSGGGLSYGYTF.